What follows describes a single TCR beta chain. Per germline, CDR1 SEHNR and CDR2 FQNEAQ (reference sequence). CDR3 size: 17 residues. Trimming took off 1 base at V and 3 bases at J, with 16 bases between the two ends. The entry originates in a study of OX40 agonist ivuxolimab in advanced cancers. Sequencing used immunoSEQ multiplex PCR; TCRdb keeps in-frame clones, though not all of them. This table has about 75,000 clones, roughly nine tenths appearing once. Sequenced material: CD4+ or CD8+ T cells sorted from blood, taken in a trial of the OX40 agonist ivuxolimab. The chain carries TRBV7-9 and TRBJ2-1, with D perhaps matching TRBD1 (5 bases). The source is an adult with an advanced solid tumor such as melanoma, head and neck, liver or kidney cancer. This CDR3 is CASSLGGLGRNYNEQFF. In DNA, the CDR3 is TGTGCCAGCAGCTTAGGGGGTCTGGGGCGGAACTACAATGAGCAGTTCTTC.